This TCR beta chain was identified in a study of molecular identifiers for immune sequencing clone quantification (dated 2018 in TCRdb). Background for the entire study: For a replicate experiment, RNA from approximately 20,000 or 100,000 naive CD8 T cells was divided into five aliquots, and four of the five aliquots were sequenced. This methods study benchmarked molecular-identifier clustering-based TCR repertoire sequencing (MIDCIRS) and TCR RNA copy counting, using CD8 T cells to do so.

Concerning this clonotype itself: No antigen is known for it. The junction and the germline gene differ at one end; a read error may be behind it.

What the research found in general, with its limitations: Spiked-in Jurkat TCR RNA equal to a single cell's worth was reported to be detectable even within 1,200,000 naive CD8 T cells. Clones above 20 RNA copies held over 98% of molecules in CMV-specific effector cells but under 1% in naive cells. Modeling estimated around 3 recovered TCR RNA copies per cell, compared with approximately 10 by digital PCR, which implies roughly 27% capture efficiency. Spiked-in Jurkat TCR RNA (approximately 10 copies' worth), which is not part of the donor repertoire, was contained in the naive libraries. The sizes of highly expanded clones could end up underestimated when identical TCR molecules share a barcode. When barcode sub-clustering was not used, chimeric consensus sequences inflated TCR diversity, with chimeras reaching as high as 47%.

Library creation used PCR. The listed sequencing device is NextSeq 500. Bulk TCR libraries were made following a previously described method, with the TCR primers given in Table S5. Total RNA was purified with the Qiagen AllPrep DNA/RNA kit. Before analysis, reads from multiple sequencing runs of the same library were pooled. Per the source publication's procedure: Only reads with exact TCR constant sequence were kept, trimmed to 150 nt, and grouped by their 12-nt molecular barcodes. Within each barcode group, reads were sub-clustered at a 15% Levenshtein threshold, and quality-weighted consensus sequences were built per RNA molecule. Non-functional sequences were discarded, and so were lower-count sequences lying one edit away from another sequence. On the basis of fitting two negative binomial distributions, barcode sub-clusters with fewer than 20% of the maximum read count were discarded. TCRdb took the public reads, trimmed them with fastp at Q25, ran MiXCR for clone calling and kept in-frame beta chains. One record per CDR3 amino acid sequence lists the most common genes and DNA. The V and J calls and clone size come from TCRdb's table, not from the authors' own analysis. The sample includes around 470,000 distinct CDR3 sequences, with 25% observed a single time. Of the sample, around 0.78% is held by the ten largest clones.

Libraries of naive CD8 T cells were built from about 20,000 to 1,000,000 sorted cells, with 10%, 30% or 50% of the purified RNA used. On a BD FACSAria II, naive CD8 T cells were FACS-sorted as CD8+CD4-CCR7+CD45RA+ and collected into RLT Plus buffer. To test detection sensitivity, Jurkat RNA equivalent to about eleven TCR copies was spiked into samples of roughly 20,000-1,100,000 naive CD8 T cells. CD8 T cells were enriched with RosetteSep CD8+ T Cell Enrichment Cocktail and Ficoll-Paque, followed by ACK red cell lysis. Reading from cysteine to phenylalanine, the CDR3 counts 12 amino acids. The only DNA kept is the CDR3, 36 bases in frame from the first base. Taken from the germline V gene (reference sequence), the CDR1 and CDR2 loops are MNHEY and SMNVEV.

The sequence was collected from a human donor in good health. Some libraries in this study had Jurkat cell RNA spiked in. Source material: naive CD8+ T cells from blood, with Jurkat cell RNA spiked in. Per the publication, the cell subset or site label means: FACS-sorted CD8+CD4-CCR7+CD45RA+ naive T cells. Recombination joined TRBV27 with TRBJ2-7, with the D call perhaps TRBD1 or TRBD2, as 5 bases match in each case. The CDR3 corresponds to CASSLGGYEQCF. The nucleotide sequence reads as follows: TGTGCCAGCAGTTTAGGGGGATACGAGCAGTGCTTC.